This TCR beta chain was recorded in a study of T-cell memory formation after mild COVID-19 (dated by TCRdb to the early 2020s). The study in broad terms: TCR sequence clusters from the two donors were largely donor specific. In two donors, T-cell clones that expanded and contracted after mild COVID-19 were tracked by sequencing TCRalpha and TCRbeta repertoires over time. Two young, previously healthy adult volunteers made up the cohort, one male and one female. General findings and caveats noted by the study authors: Contracting CD4+ clones were found mainly in CM and EM memory subsets, while CD8+ clones were enriched in EMRA. The study included only a couple of mild cases, and larger cohorts that include severe cases with pre-infection samples were judged to be necessary. Clones that contracted from day 15 to 85 showed balanced CD4/CD8 phenotypes, whereas a second wave of clones that expanded from day 15 to 37 leaned towards CD4+. The detection of some responding clones in pre-infection memory suggests that pre-existing cross-reactive memory T cells joined the SARS-CoV-2 response. SARS-CoV-2 specificity was not confirmed for the second-wave clones peaking on day 37.

Ficoll-Paque density gradient centrifugation was used to isolate PBMCs. V is shortened by 7 bases, J by 1 base, and the region joining them spans 11 bases. The CDR1 and CDR2 encoded by the germline V gene are SGHRS and YFSETQ. The CDR3 measures 13 amino acids from cysteine to phenylalanine. Kept here is only the CDR3 DNA, which spans 39 bases and is read in frame from base 1. Regarding this clonotype: What antigen it recognizes has not been identified. No base quality values were provided; no much bigger clone lies one nucleotide off.

The sequencer was an Illumina NovaSeq 6000. Using 5'RACE with constant-segment primers, TCRalpha and TCRbeta cDNA libraries were constructed, with sample barcodes and unique molecular identifiers added in the process. Trizol reagent was used to extract RNA from every sample. Amplification of the libraries took two PCR steps, and the second step added a second sample barcode plus Illumina TruSeq adapters. The libraries were sequenced on an Illumina NovaSeq using 2 x 150 bp paired-end reads. As for the authors' bioinformatics: Demultiplexing of reads and collapsing into UMI-guided consensus sequences were performed with migec v1.2.7. Using mixcr v2.1.11, UMI consensuses were aligned to TRA and TRB V and J templates and then assembled into clonotypes. Clonotypes were classified as expanded or contracted when called significant by both edgeR and NoisET, with noise models trained on biological replicates. For edgeR calls, the thresholds were a false discovery rate-adjusted p below 0.01 and a log2 fold-change of 1. PCA with hierarchical clustering of max-normalized trajectories of the 1000 most abundant clonotypes was used as exploratory dynamics analysis. Each responding clone was given a CD4 or CD8 phenotype based on the CD4+ and CD8+ repertoires, which had been sequenced separately. The raw public data were reprocessed by TCRdb itself: fastp quality trimming at Q25, MiXCR clonotype calling, in-frame beta chains only. Rows with a matching CDR3 protein are joined into one entry that keeps the most common DNA and genes. The V and J calls were determined by TCRdb, not by the authors. The table for this sample lists 300,000 to 350,000 distinct CDR3 sequences; less than 20% of them were counted only once. The leading ten clones occupy more than 20% of the sample.

Specimen: PBMCs or a T cell subset sorted from them (not recorded which). The V gene is TRBV5-1 and the J gene is TRBJ2-5, with TRBD2 as a weak D call on 7 bases. The origin of this receptor is a man aged 18 to 29 who had mild COVID-19 (a few samples of this study predate the infection). The sample titles of this study are shuffled in the database, so cell type and time point are left out; the donor was told from shared clones. The encoded CDR3 is CASCGGAQETQYF. In nucleotides, the sequence is TGCGCCAGCTGCGGGGGCGCCCAAGAGACCCAGTACTTC.